These T cell receptor beta chains were read from a single sample in a study of CD8+ T cells in alopecia areata. The protocol was immunoSEQ multiplex PCR, while the TCRdb copy is restricted to in-frame clones and leaves out a portion. The sample includes roughly 180,000 clones, 63% seen only once; the top ten take around 1.8%. Material: CD4+ T cells sorted from blood, obtained at week 0. These receptor sequences come from a human donor with alopecia areata. Both conserved end residues are part of each CDR3. D genes are given only for firm matches. Size is stated for part of the rows, as once, few or many counts, or as a class when the clone is expanded.

CDR3: CSVVVGTLSTEAFF; DNA: TGCAGCGTTGTTGTTGGGACATTGAGCACTGAAGCTTTCTTT; J: TRBJ1-1; size: .; V: TRBV29-1; D: .
CDR3: CSVGWGALGDTQYF; DNA: TGCAGCGTTGGGTGGGGGGCTCTGGGAGATACGCAGTATTTT; J: TRBJ2-3; size: few; V: TRBV29-1; D: .
CDR3: CASSPQQGFEAFF; DNA: TGTGCCAGCAGCCCCCAGCAGGGTTTTGAAGCTTTCTTT; J: TRBJ1-1; size: few; V: TRBV7-2; D: .
CDR3: CASSTGQPYEQYF; DNA: TGTGCCAGTAGCACTGGACAGCCCTACGAGCAGTACTTC; J: TRBJ2-7; size: .; V: TRBV19; D: .
CDR3: CASSVKTETGNTIYF; DNA: TGTGCCAGCAGTGTGAAGACGGAAACTGGAAACACCATATATTTT; J: TRBJ1-3; size: .; V: TRBV6-5; D: .
CDR3: CACDRGGEKLFF; DNA: TGTGCCTGTGATCGGGGCGGCGAAAAACTGTTTTTT; J: TRBJ1-4; size: few; V: TRBV30; D: .
CDR3: CASSQVGAFGYTF; DNA: TGTGCCAGCAGCCAAGTCGGGGCGTTTGGCTACACCTTC; J: TRBJ1-2; size: .; V: TRBV14; D: .
CDR3: CASSERPSNTGELFF; DNA: TGTGCCAGCAGTGAACGGCCTTCGAACACCGGGGAGCTGTTTTTT; J: TRBJ2-2; size: once; V: TRBV2; D: .
CDR3: CASSLAGPYGYTF; DNA: TGTGCCAGCAGTTTAGCGGGGCCCTATGGCTACACCTTC; J: TRBJ1-2; size: few; V: TRBV27; D: .
CDR3: CASSPRTGKDTEAFF; DNA: TGTGCCAGCAGTCCCAGGACAGGGAAGGACACTGAAGCTTTCTTT; J: TRBJ1-1; size: .; V: TRBV6-5; D: TRBD1
CDR3: CASSLEGGRTEAFF; DNA: TGTGCCAGCAGCTTAGAAGGGGGCCGCACTGAAGCTTTCTTT; J: TRBJ1-1; size: .; V: TRBV7-3; D: TRBD1
CDR3: CSVELADRATDTQYF; DNA: TGCAGCGTTGAATTAGCCGATCGGGCCACAGATACGCAGTATTTT; J: TRBJ2-3; size: .; V: TRBV29-1; D: .
CDR3: CAWSVRVGLAGQEQFF; DNA: TGTGCCTGGAGTGTGCGTGTCGGACTAGCGGGTCAGGAGCAGTTCTTC; J: TRBJ2-1; size: few; V: TRBV30; D: TRBD2
CDR3: CASKPSSKEGYTF; DNA: TGTGCCAGCAAACCGAGTTCTAAGGAGGGCTACACCTTC; J: TRBJ1-2; size: .; V: TRBV6-5; D: .
CDR3: CAWTTTASYTEAFF; DNA: TGTGCCTGGACTACGACAGCCAGCTACACTGAAGCTTTCTTT; J: TRBJ1-1; size: .; V: TRBV30; D: .
CDR3: CASSLLAGGTEAFF; DNA: TGTGCCAGCAGCCTACTCGCAGGGGGCACTGAAGCTTTCTTT; J: TRBJ1-1; size: .; V: TRBV14; D: TRBD1
CDR3: CSVEDLQYEQYF; DNA: TGCAGCGTTGAAGATCTGCAGTACGAGCAGTACTTC; J: TRBJ2-7; size: .; V: TRBV29-1; D: .
CDR3: CASKGAGTASYEQYF; DNA: TGTGCCTCTAAAGGGGCCGGGACCGCTTCCTACGAGCAGTACTTC; J: TRBJ2-7; size: .; V: TRBV30; D: .
CDR3: CASSEEGGYGYTF; DNA: TGTGCCAGCAGCGAAGAGGGGGGATATGGCTACACCTTC; J: TRBJ1-2; size: few; V: TRBV7-3; D: .
CDR3: CASSLGHHSYEQYF; DNA: TGCGCCAGCAGCTTGGGACACCACTCCTACGAGCAGTACTTC; J: TRBJ2-7; size: .; V: TRBV5-1; D: .
CDR3: CSVTRDSRDTQYF; DNA: TGCAGCGTCACCCGGGACAGTCGGGATACGCAGTATTTT; J: TRBJ2-3; size: few; V: TRBV29-1; D: TRBD1
CDR3: CASSRMGTNTGELFF; DNA: TGTGCCAGCTCACGAATGGGGACCAACACCGGGGAGCTGTTTTTT; J: TRBJ2-2; size: .; V: TRBV18; D: .
CDR3: CASSVDREDEQYF; DNA: TGTGCCAGCAGTGTGGACAGGGAGGACGAGCAGTACTTC; J: TRBJ2-7; size: .; V: TRBV6-1; D: TRBD1
CDR3: CSAPRSGENGGYTF; DNA: TGCAGCGCTCCTAGGTCGGGTGAGAATGGCGGCTACACCTTC; J: TRBJ1-2; size: .; V: TRBV29-1; D: .
CDR3: CSVVGDRGHPDTQYF; DNA: TGCAGCGTTGTAGGGGACAGGGGGCATCCAGATACGCAGTATTTT; J: TRBJ2-3; size: once; V: TRBV29-1; D: TRBD1
CDR3: CASSHERNYEQYF; DNA: TGCGCCAGCAGCCACGAAAGGAACTACGAGCAGTACTTC; J: TRBJ2-7; size: .; V: TRBV7-2; D: .
CDR3: CASSLGGLSSPLHF; DNA: TGTGCCAGCAGTTTAGGAGGGTTAAGCTCACCCCTCCACTTT; J: TRBJ1-6; size: .; V: TRBV27; D: .
CDR3: CASSYSEGGTNGYTF; DNA: TGTGCCAGCAGTTACTCAGAGGGAGGGACGAATGGCTACACCTTC; J: TRBJ1-2; size: .; V: TRBV6-5; D: .
CDR3: CASSSQGASQETQYF; DNA: TGTGCCAGCAGTTCTCAGGGGGCCAGCCAAGAGACCCAGTACTTC; J: TRBJ2-5; size: once; V: TRBV6-1; D: TRBD1
CDR3: CAWGPTFSYNEQFF; DNA: TGTGCCTGGGGACCGACTTTCTCCTACAATGAGCAGTTCTTC; J: TRBJ2-1; size: .; V: TRBV30; D: .
CDR3: CSVEARTGADYGYTF; DNA: TGCAGCGTTGAAGCCCGGACCGGGGCGGACTATGGCTACACCTTC; J: TRBJ1-2; size: .; V: TRBV29-1; D: .
CDR3: CASSIPGTGELFF; DNA: TGTGCCAGTAGTATTCCGGGAACCGGGGAGCTGTTTTTT; J: TRBJ2-2; size: .; V: TRBV19; D: .
CDR3: CASSQDTYEQYF; DNA: TGTGCCAGCAGCCAAGACACCTACGAGCAGTACTTC; J: TRBJ2-7; size: .; V: TRBV2; D: .
CDR3: CASSQRGGYQPQHF; DNA: TGTGCCAGCAGTCAACGGGGGGGTTATCAGCCCCAGCATTTT; J: TRBJ1-5; size: many; V: TRBV2; D: .
CDR3: CASSPGLAVNTQYF; DNA: TGTGCCAGCAGTCCGGGACTCGCGGTGAATACGCAGTATTTT; J: TRBJ2-3; size: .; V: TRBV6-5; D: .
CDR3: CASSSGRTQYF; DNA: TGTGCCAGCAGCTCAGGGAGGACCCAGTACTTC; J: TRBJ2-5; size: .; V: TRBV7-2; D: .
CDR3: CAWSKDVAEAFF; DNA: TGTGCCTGGAGTAAGGACGTAGCCGAGGCTTTCTTT; J: TRBJ1-1; size: .; V: TRBV30; D: .
CDR3: CSVAGLAVVAQYF; DNA: TGCAGCGTTGCAGGACTAGCTGTCGTGGCGCAGTATTTT; J: TRBJ2-3; size: .; V: TRBV29-1; D: TRBD2
CDR3: CSVEGRANTEAFF; DNA: TGCAGCGTTGAGGGCCGGGCGAACACTGAAGCTTTCTTT; J: TRBJ1-1; size: .; V: TRBV29-1; D: .
CDR3: CATSSLDREILYEQYF; DNA: TGTGCCACCAGCAGCCTCGACCGGGAAATCCTCTACGAGCAGTACTTC; J: TRBJ2-7; size: .; V: TRBV15; D: .
CDR3: CSVLTGWGYTF; DNA: TGCAGCGTCCTCACAGGGTGGGGCTACACCTTC; J: TRBJ1-2; size: few; V: TRBV29-1; D: .
CDR3: CASSPLDTEETQYF; DNA: TGTGCCAGCAGTCCACTGGATACTGAAGAGACCCAGTACTTC; J: TRBJ2-5; size: few; V: TRBV6-5; D: .
CDR3: CASRGTGTGETQYF; DNA: TGTGCCAGCAGGGGGACAGGAACTGGAGAGACCCAGTACTTC; J: TRBJ2-5; size: .; V: TRBV25-1; D: TRBD1
CDR3: CASSLGVAGDEQFF; DNA: TGCGCCAGCAGCTTGGGAGTAGCTGGCGATGAGCAGTTCTTC; J: TRBJ2-1; size: once; V: TRBV5-1; D: .
CDR3: CASSDGLTDTQYF; DNA: TGCGCCAGCAGTGACGGACTCACAGATACGCAGTATTTT; J: TRBJ2-3; size: few; V: TRBV10-2; D: .
CDR3: CASSADGINQPQHF; DNA: TGTGCCAGCAGCGCGGACGGAATCAATCAGCCCCAGCATTTT; J: TRBJ1-5; size: .; V: TRBV2; D: .
CDR3: CASSPPGQTPYGYTF; DNA: TGTGCCAGCAGTCCGCCGGGACAGACTCCTTATGGCTACACCTTC; J: TRBJ1-2; size: .; V: TRBV28; D: TRBD1
CDR3: CSVEKGGSEAFF; DNA: TGCAGCGTTGAAAAAGGGGGGTCTGAAGCTTTCTTT; J: TRBJ1-1; size: .; V: TRBV29-1; D: .
CDR3: CASSGLAGSNEQFF; DNA: TGCGCCAGCAGCGGACTAGCGGGCTCCAATGAGCAGTTCTTC; J: TRBJ2-1; size: .; V: TRBV5-1; D: TRBD2
CDR3: CASSAVRTGRTGELFF; DNA: TGTGCCAGCAGTGCCGTCCGGACAGGGCGAACCGGGGAGCTGTTTTTT; J: TRBJ2-2; size: .; V: TRBV6-1; D: TRBD1
CDR3: CASSYPSIQETQYF; DNA: TGTGCCAGCAGTTACCCTAGTATCCAAGAGACCCAGTACTTC; J: TRBJ2-5; size: few; V: TRBV6-6; D: .
CDR3: CAWGTGNTGELFF; DNA: TGTGCCTGGGGAACAGGGAACACCGGGGAGCTGTTTTTT; J: TRBJ2-2; size: .; V: TRBV30; D: .
CDR3: CASSLGEETQYF; DNA: TGTGCCAGCAGTTTGGGGGAAGAGACCCAGTACTTC; J: TRBJ2-5; size: .; V: TRBV6-6; D: .
CDR3: CASSDQGGYGENTEAFF; DNA: TGTGCCAGCAGTGATCAGGGAGGATACGGCGAGAACACTGAAGCTTTCTTT; J: TRBJ1-1; size: .; V: TRBV25-1; D: .